The T cell receptor beta chain described here comes from a study of T cell responses to AZD1222 COVID-19 vaccine. Study observations and caveats: Repertoires were sampled only after the peak T cell response. Along spike, vaccine-associated CD4 TCRs were found throughout, with dominance at 160-218 and 743-854.

The data were produced by immunoSEQ multiplex PCR, yet TCRdb's version contains in-frame clones alone and is incomplete. The repertoire consists of approximately 180,000 clones, with just over 90% occurring once and the leading ten covering roughly 2.5%. A word on this clone: Its antigen remains unknown.

The sequences come from peripheral blood, collected on day 0 of AZD1222 vaccination. The TCR was taken from an adult in good health.

In nucleotides, the CDR3 is TGTGCCAGCAGCTTAGTTTATCGGGGGATTAGCTCTGGGGCCAACGTCCTGACTTTC. Amino acid sequence: CASSLVYRGISSGANVLTF. This chain links TRBV7-8 with TRBJ2-6, with a tentative D call TRBD2 (6 bases). V was clipped by 1 base and J by 0 bases, with 16 bases between them. CDR1 is SGHVS, CDR2 FQNEAQ, per germline. The CDR3 extends over 19 amino acids.